This T cell receptor beta chain is drawn from a study of T-cell memory formation after mild COVID-19. TCRdb redid the calling of the 5' RACE reads with MiXCR, one entry per CDR3 protein. The sample includes over 300,000 distinct CDR3 sequences, more than 20% of them seen just once. This clonotype was observed a handful of times. The specimen sequenced was PBMCs or a T cell subset sorted from them (not recorded which). The clonotype was recovered from a man aged 18 to 35 who had mild COVID-19 (a few samples of this study predate the infection). Cell type and time point are not known.

The DNA of the CDR3 is TGTGCCAGCAGCCACCAGGGACTGGGGATGGGGAACATTCAGTACTTC. Translating gives CASSHQGLGMGNIQYF. This sequence joins TRBV4-2 and TRBJ2-4; a possible D gene is TRBD2 (6 bases). The CDR3 has 16 residues. The ends were cut back, 3 bases at V and 7 bases at J, with 19 bases in the middle. CDR1 LGHNA and CDR2 YNFKEQ come from the germline V gene.